This record concerns one TCR beta chain sequence. Its antigen is as yet unknown. Likely a read error: the CDR3 ends without its conserved phenylalanine or tryptophan. These data originate in a study of molecular identifiers for immune sequencing clone quantification. Whole-study results and caveats: Effector cells kept over 98% of their molecules in clones above 20 RNA copies, while naive cells kept under 1% there.

MiXCR, run by TCRdb on the PCR reads, gives a single entry per CDR3 protein. The sample contains approximately 590,000 distinct CDR3 sequences, less than 30% of which appear only once. Every naive CD8 library was made from between about 20,000 and 1,000,000 sorted cells with 10%, 30% or 50% RNA. This CDR3 is 15 amino acids long. After removal of 8 bases from V and 0 bases from J, the junction contained 8 bases not matched to a gene. Material: naive CD8+ T cells from blood, with Jurkat cell RNA spiked in. Subset in this sample: FACS-sorted CD8+CD4-CCR7+CD45RA+ naive T cells. The receptor was isolated from a human donor in good health. Some libraries in this study had Jurkat cell RNA spiked in. The J gene is TRBJ2-3, the V gene TRBV5-3, with 8 positions matching TRBD1. TRBV5-3 is an ORF for which the function is uncertain. CDR3 in amino acids: CASSRGQGSTDTQYL. CDR3 nucleotide sequence: TGTGCCAGCAGCCGAGGACAGGGCAGCACAGATACGCAGTATCTT.